Each of the 13 T cell receptor beta chains below was sequenced from the same sample in a study of cytomegalovirus exposure and HLA in healthy donors. The PCR used 60 Vbeta and 13 Jbeta primers. This table comes from immunoSEQ multiplex PCR, and its TCRdb copy is limited to in-frame clones, with some not included. The sample carries 95,000 to 130,000 clones, 8.5% to 10% recorded once. Sequenced sample: PBMCs. Receptors were obtained from a man younger than 40 in good health and CMV-seronegative.

This clone was counted a few times. The rearrangement uses TRBV9 and TRBJ2-1; 9 positions match TRBD2. Trimming at V came to 5 bases and at J to 4 bases, leaving 4 bases not matched to a gene. Germline CDR1 and CDR2: SGDLS and YYNGEE. This CDR3 region has 14 residues. The CDR3 DNA reads TGTGCCAGCAGTCACCTAGCGGGGTACAATGAGCAGTTCTTC. It translates to CASSHLAGYNEQFF.

The genes are TRBV23-1 and TRBJ2-5; 11 bases agree with TRBD1. TRBV23-1 is filed as an ORF, its function uncertain. With 6 bases clipped from V and 4 bases from J, the junction kept 7 bases outside the gene matches. There are 15 residues in the CDR3. The CDR3 region is CASSRDRGNPETQYF. The CDR3 nucleotides read TGCGCCAGCAGCCGGGACAGGGGGAACCCAGAGACCCAGTACTTC.

This clone was counted once. The V gene is TRBV19, the J gene TRBJ2-2; a possible D gene is TRBD1 (6 bases). Trimming took off 4 bases at V and 4 bases at J, with 10 bases between the two ends. The CDR3 has 14 residues. Germline-derived CDR1 and CDR2 are LNHDA and SQIVND (reference sequence). The CDR3 sequence: CASSTGTLTGELFF. DNA of the CDR3: TGTGCCAGTAGTACCGGGACACTCACCGGGGAGCTGTTTTTT.

The chain joins TRBV19 to TRBJ2-7; TRBD1 might be the D (5 bases). Trimming shortened V by 3 bases and J by 3 bases, and 12 bases separated the two germline ends. Germline V lookup: CDR1 LNHDA, CDR2 SQIVND (reference sequence). CDR3 length: 14 residues. The CDR3 protein is CASSMKGALYEQYF. The CDR3 DNA reads TGTGCCAGTAGTATGAAAGGGGCCCTCTACGAGCAGTACTTC.

The chain has TRBV5-1 and TRBJ2-1; 11 bases match TRBD1. Germline lookup yields CDR1 SGHRS and CDR2 YFSETQ. Trimming took 4 bases from V and 8 from J; bases not matched to a gene: 5. The CDR3 contains 14 residues. The CDR3 loop reads CASSGGQGADEQFF. The CDR3 DNA reads TGCGCCAGCAGCGGAGGACAGGGGGCGGATGAGCAGTTCTTC.

The rearrangement uses TRBV11-2 and TRBJ2-5; TRBD2 agrees at 9 bases. CDR3 length equals 16 residues. Germline CDR1 reads SGHAT; CDR2 reads FQNNGV. V lost 5 bases, J lost 1 base, and 8 bases stayed unmatched. CDR3 DNA: TGTGCCAGCAGCCCACGACTAGCGGACACCCAAGAGACCCAGTACTTC. Translation: CASSPRLADTQETQYF. The full variable domain, completed using reference TRBV11-2 and TRBJ2-5, is EAGVAQSPRYKIIEKRQSVAFWCNPISGHATLYWYQQILGQGPKLLIQFQNNGVVDDSQLPKDRFSAERLKGVDSTLKIQPAKLEDSAVYLCASSPRLADTQETQYFGPGTRLLVL.

The chain links TRBV19 to TRBJ2-1; no firm D call. Trimming removed 6 bases from V and 3 bases from J, with 15 bases in between. CDR3 length: 15 amino acids. Germline assignment: CDR1 LNHDA and CDR2 SQIVND (reference sequence). The DNA of the CDR3 is TGTGCCAGTAGGAACAGCCCCGTGGACTACAATGAGCAGTTCTTC. It specifies CASRNSPVDYNEQFF.

This clone was counted only a few times. The chain employs TRBV4-1 and TRBJ2-7; D might be TRBD1 (6 bases). The CDR3 spans 14 residues. V was pared by 0 bases and J by 3 bases, with 9 bases between. Germline V gene sequence: CDR1 MGHRA, CDR2 YSYEKL. CDR3: CASSQEQGGYEQYF. DNA of the CDR3: TGCGCCAGCAGCCAAGAACAGGGTGGCTACGAGCAGTACTTC.

This clone came up a few times. The chain joins TRBV4-2 to TRBJ2-7, with 8 bases matching TRBD2. CDR3 length: 18 residues. Germline loops: CDR1 LGHNA, CDR2 YNFKEQ. The V segment lost 0 bases and the J segment 1 base; nucleotides outside the gene matches: 11. The CDR3 loop reads CASSQDRSGTRVSYEQYF. CDR3 coding DNA: TGTGCCAGCAGCCAAGATCGTAGCGGGACTAGGGTATCCTACGAGCAGTACTTC.

The rearrangement joins TRBV6-5 to TRBJ2-7; D perhaps matches TRBD2 (5 bases). CDR3 size: 15 residues. V was pared by 0 bases and J by 5 bases, with 14 bases between. Per germline, CDR1 MNHEY and CDR2 SVGAGI. The CDR3 here is CASSYSHAAGDEQYF. For the CDR3, the DNA is TGTGCCAGCAGTTACTCGCATGCAGCCGGGGACGAGCAGTACTTC.

This clone was observed many times. The chain joins TRBV6-4 to TRBJ2-3; 8 bases are shared with TRBD1. V shed 7 bases and J 4 bases; nucleotides not matched to a gene: 13. Germline CDR1 is MRHNA and CDR2 is SNTAGT. The CDR3 covers 16 residues. The DNA of the CDR3 is TGTGCCAGCACCCCCGGGCCAGGGGGCAGTGCAGATACGCAGTATTTT. Protein sequence: CASTPGPGGSADTQYF.

This chain links TRBV19 with TRBJ2-3; TRBD2 matches at 14 bases. The CDR3 totals 17 residues. The V and J ends lost 5 bases and 6 bases, in that order; junction bases with no gene match: 10. CDR1 is LNHDA, CDR2 SQIVND, per germline (reference sequence). CDR3 in DNA: TGTGCCAGTAGTCCCCGGACTAGCGGGAGGTTTGGGGATACGCAGTATTTT. It translates to CASSPRTSGRFGDTQYF.

The chain combines TRBV9 with TRBJ1-1; weak D call: TRBD1 (6 bases). Germline V gene data show CDR1 as SGDLS and CDR2 as YYNGEE. The CDR3 consists of 16 residues. The V end was cut by 4 bases, the J end by 3 bases, with 19 bases between. In nucleotides, the CDR3 is TGTGCCAGCAGCCCGGAAGCGGACAGTCGGTACACTGAAGCTTTCTTT. It codes for CASSPEADSRYTEAFF. The full variable domain, rest sourced from reference TRBV9 and TRBJ1-1, is DSGVTQTPKHLITATGQRVTLRCSPRSGDLSVYWYQQSLDQGLQFLIQYYNGEERAKGNILERFSAQQFPDLHSELNLSSLELGDSALYFCASSPEADSRYTEAFFGQGTRLTVV.